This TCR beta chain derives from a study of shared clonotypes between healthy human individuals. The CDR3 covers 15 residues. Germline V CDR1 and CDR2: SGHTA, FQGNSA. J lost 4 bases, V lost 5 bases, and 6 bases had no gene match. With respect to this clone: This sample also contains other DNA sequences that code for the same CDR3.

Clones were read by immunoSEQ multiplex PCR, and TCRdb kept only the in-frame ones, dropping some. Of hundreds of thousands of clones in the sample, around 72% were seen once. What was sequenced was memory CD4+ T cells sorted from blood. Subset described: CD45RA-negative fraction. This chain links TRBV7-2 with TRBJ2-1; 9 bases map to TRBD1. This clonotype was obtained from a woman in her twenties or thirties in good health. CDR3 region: CASSLGTGLYNEQFF. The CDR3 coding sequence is TGTGCCAGCAGCCTCGGGACAGGGCTGTACAATGAGCAGTTCTTC.